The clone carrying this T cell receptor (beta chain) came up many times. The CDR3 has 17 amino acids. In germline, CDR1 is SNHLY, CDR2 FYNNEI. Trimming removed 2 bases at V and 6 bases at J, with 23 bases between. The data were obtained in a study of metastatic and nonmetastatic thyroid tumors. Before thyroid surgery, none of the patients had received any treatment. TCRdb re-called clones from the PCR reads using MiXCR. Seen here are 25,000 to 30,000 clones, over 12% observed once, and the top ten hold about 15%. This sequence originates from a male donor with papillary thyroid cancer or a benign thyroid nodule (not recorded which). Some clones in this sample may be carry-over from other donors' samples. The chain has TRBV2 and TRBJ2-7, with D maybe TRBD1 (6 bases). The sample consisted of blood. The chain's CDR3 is CASSEIRQGIMEAEQYF. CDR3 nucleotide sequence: TGTGCCAGCAGTGAAATCCGGCAGGGGATCATGGAAGCCGAGCAGTACTTC.